The 12 T cell receptor beta chains reported below all come from one sample, sequenced in a study of T cell responses to AZD1222 COVID-19 vaccine. Libraries were prepared by immunoSEQ multiplex PCR; TCRdb keeps only in-frame clonotypes and omits some of them. Of tens of thousands of clones listed, approximately 83% are singletons. This specimen was peripheral blood, taken 28 days after the second AZD1222 dose. Source of these receptors: an adult who received the AZD1222 COVID-19 vaccine.

The chain joins TRBV2 to TRBJ2-5; 7 nucleotides match TRBD2. V trimming: 6 bases; J trimming: 3 bases; junction bases outside the gene matches: 13. CDR3 size: 16 residues. Germline V gene data show CDR1 as SNHLY and CDR2 as FYNNEI. In nucleotides, the CDR3 is TGTGCCAGCAGGAGGGAGAGGGTAGCGGGTGAAGAGACCCAGTACTTC. It codes for CASRRERVAGEETQYF.

Details on this clone: Other nucleotide sequences from this sample produce the same CDR3. This rearrangement joins TRBV12-3 or TRBV12-4 to TRBJ2-3; no clear D gene. Trimming left V 5 bases short and J 0 bases short, with 3 bases between. CDR3 length: 12 residues. DNA of the CDR3: TGTGCCAGCAGTCCGAGCACAGATACGCAGTATTTT. Its translation is CASSPSTDTQYF.

V is TRBV6-5 and J is TRBJ1-2; a possible D gene is TRBD1 (6 bases). Germline V CDR1 and CDR2: MNHEY, SVGAGI. Trimming removed 4 bases at V and 4 bases at J, with 10 bases between. This CDR3 spans 13 amino acids. CDR3 in DNA: TGTGCCAGCAGTTGGACAGACCCCTATGGCTACACCTTC. It yields the protein CASSWTDPYGYTF.

The chain is built from TRBV14 and TRBJ2-3, with D possibly TRBD2 on 6 matching bases. The CDR3 is 16 amino acids. Germline assignment: CDR1 SGHDN and CDR2 FVKESK. V shed 4 bases and J shed 2 bases, with 16 bases lying between them. The CDR3: CASSRLGRGYTDTQYF. Here the CDR3 DNA reads TGTGCCAGCAGCCGACTCGGGCGGGGATACACAGATACGCAGTATTTT.

The chain employs TRBV25-1 and TRBJ1-3, with D maybe TRBD1 (6 bases). The germline V and J ends were trimmed by 5 bases and 0 bases, with 11 bases remaining between them. There are 15 residues in the CDR3. Germline V lookup: CDR1 MGHDK, CDR2 SYGVNS. The CDR3 reads CASSPQGHSGNTIYF. The CDR3 region has the DNA TGTGCCAGCAGTCCTCAGGGACACTCTGGAAACACCATATATTTT.

This clone was observed a handful of times. This chain joins TRBV9 and TRBJ1-2; D call uncertain. V lost 0 bases and J 4 bases, leaving 7 bases between the germline ends. Germline V gives CDR1 SGDLS, CDR2 YYNGEE. The CDR3 length is 13 residues. The CDR3 nucleotides read TGTGCCAGCAGCGTAGTGCGGGTCTATGGCTACACCTTC. It specifies CASSVVRVYGYTF.

As for this clone: Other DNA variants within this sample encode the same CDR3. V gene TRBV5-1 combines with J gene TRBJ2-2, with D possibly TRBD2 on 7 matching bases. Germline CDR1 is SGHRS and CDR2 is YFSETQ. The ends were cut back, 0 bases at V and 7 bases at J, with 10 bases in the middle. The CDR3 is 14 amino acids. The CDR3 sequence: CASSLDREGGELFF. The CDR3 region has the DNA TGCGCCAGCAGCTTGGACAGGGAGGGCGGGGAGCTGTTTTTT. The whole variable domain, remainder taken from reference TRBV5-1 and TRBJ2-2, is KAGVTQTPRYLIKTRGQQVTLSCSPISGHRSVSWYQQTPGQGLQFLFEYFSETQRNKGNFPGRFSGRQFSNSRSEMNVSTLELGDSALYLCASSLDREGGELFFGEGSRLTVL.

This chain uses TRBV9 with TRBJ1-5; 7 bases are a match to TRBD1. The germline V gene has CDR1 SGDLS and CDR2 YYNGEE. The V and J ends lost 0 bases and 5 bases, in that order; junction bases with no gene match: 5. The CDR3 consists of 15 residues. The CDR3 is CASSVEGALDQPQHF. The CDR3 DNA sequence: TGTGCCAGCAGCGTAGAGGGGGCTCTGGATCAGCCCCAGCATTTT.

The chain recombines TRBV30 with TRBJ2-7, with D possibly being TRBD2 (7 bases). V was pared by 0 bases and J by 2 bases, with 11 bases between. Germline loops: CDR1 GTSNPN, CDR2 SVGIG (reference sequence). This CDR3 comprises 14 residues. Written as DNA, the CDR3 is TGTGCCTGGAGTGTAGGGGGGGACACCTACGAGCAGTACGTC. It is translated as CAWSVGGDTYEQYV.

V gene TRBV5-1 combines with J gene TRBJ1-6, with D perhaps matching TRBD1 (5 bases). V dropped 0 bases and J dropped 7 bases, with 11 bases sitting between them. Germline V lookup: CDR1 SGHRS, CDR2 YFSETQ. The CDR3 contains 15 residues. The CDR3 coding sequence is TGCGCCAGCAGCTTGGGCGGGGGGGGAAATTCACCCCTCCACTTT. Translation: CASSLGGGGNSPLHF.

This chain connects TRBV28 to TRBJ1-5, with D unclear. Germline loops: CDR1 MDHEN, CDR2 SYDVKM. Trimming removed 5 bases from V and 3 bases from J, with 5 bases in between. The CDR3 has 12 amino acids. CDR3 in amino acids: CASSPYNQPQHF. The CDR3 nucleotides read TGTGCCAGCAGTCCCTACAATCAGCCCCAGCATTTT.

The V gene is TRBV4-3, the J gene TRBJ2-1; D possibly corresponds to TRBD2 (5 bases). V dropped 4 bases and J dropped 7 bases, with 8 bases sitting between them. Germline CDR1 reads LGHNA; CDR2 reads YSLEER. The CDR3 consists of 12 residues. As DNA, the CDR3 is TGCGCCAGCAGCCGAAGCGGAAATGAGCAGTTCTTC. Translated: CASSRSGNEQFF.